This TCR beta chain was observed in a study of T-cell memory formation after mild COVID-19 (dated by TCRdb to about 2021). Study-wide context: TCR sequence clusters from the two donors were largely donor specific. Longitudinal TCRalpha and TCRbeta repertoire sequencing tracked T-cell clones expanding and contracting after mild COVID-19 in a couple of donors. The cohort was made up of two young adult volunteers, one female and one male, who were previously healthy.

With respect to this clonotype: It lacks a known antigen. No qualities accompany the bases; no much larger clone lies one base away.

The trim is 0 bases for V and 3 bases for J, with a gap of 18 bases between the germline ends. Inclusive of the bounding cysteine and phenylalanine, the CDR3 is 16 residues long. Left in the record is the CDR3 DNA by itself, 48 bases read in frame from the first base. CDR1 and CDR2, per the germline V gene (reference sequence), are DFQATT and SNEGSKA. Ficoll-Paque density gradient centrifugation was used to isolate PBMCs. TCRdb shows the sequencer as Illumina NovaSeq 6000. TCRalpha and TCRbeta cDNA libraries were built by 5'RACE with constant-segment primers, adding sample barcodes and unique molecular identifiers. Trizol reagent was used to extract RNA from every sample. Libraries were amplified in two PCR steps, with a second sample barcode and Illumina TruSeq adapters added in the second step. Sequencing of the libraries was done on an Illumina NovaSeq, producing 2 x 150 bp paired-end reads. The published analysis was carried out like this. With migec v1.2.7, reads were demultiplexed and then collapsed into UMI-guided consensus sequences. With mixcr v2.1.11, UMI consensuses were aligned to TRA and TRB V and J templates and assembled into clonotypes. A clonotype was counted as expanded or contracted only when both edgeR and NoisET called the clonotype significant, with the noise models trained on biological replicates. For edgeR calls, the thresholds were a false discovery rate-adjusted p below 0.01 and a log2 fold-change of 1. PCA with hierarchical clustering of max-normalized trajectories of the 1000 most abundant clonotypes was used as exploratory dynamics analysis. Separately sequenced CD4+ and CD8+ repertoires were used to assign the CD4 or CD8 phenotype of responding clones. TCRdb reworked the public reads: Q25 trimming with fastp, MiXCR clone assembly, productive beta chains retained. Identical CDR3 proteins give one entry, which carries the most common genes and DNA. The V and J calls here are based on TCRdb, not the publication. For this sample there are hundreds of thousands of distinct CDR3 sequences; about 19% appear just once. Around 8.4% of the sample comes from the top ten.

Overall study outcomes, separate from this receptor: From day 15 to 85, contracting clones showed balanced CD4/CD8 phenotypes, whereas a second wave of clones that expanded from day 15 to 37 leaned towards CD4+. Contracting CD4+ clones were located mainly in the CM and EM memory subsets, whereas CD8+ clones were found to be enriched in EMRA. Whether the second-wave clones peaking on day 37 were SARS-CoV-2 specific was not confirmed. Only a couple of mild cases were covered in the study, and larger cohorts including severe cases with pre-infection samples were considered necessary. The detection of some responding clones in pre-infection memory suggests that pre-existing cross-reactive memory T cells joined the SARS-CoV-2 response.

The origin of this receptor is an adult woman who had mild COVID-19 (a few samples of this study predate the infection). The sample titles of this study are shuffled in the database, so cell type and time point are left out; the donor was told from shared clones. The V and J segments used are TRBV20-1 and TRBJ2-7; the D gene could be TRBD1 or TRBD2, each one agreeing over 5 bases. The source material was PBMCs or a T cell subset sorted from them (not recorded which). The sequence in DNA is TGCAGTGCTAGAGATCTTCGGACTGGGGGTGACTACGAGCAGTACTTC. This codes for CSARDLRTGGDYEQYF.